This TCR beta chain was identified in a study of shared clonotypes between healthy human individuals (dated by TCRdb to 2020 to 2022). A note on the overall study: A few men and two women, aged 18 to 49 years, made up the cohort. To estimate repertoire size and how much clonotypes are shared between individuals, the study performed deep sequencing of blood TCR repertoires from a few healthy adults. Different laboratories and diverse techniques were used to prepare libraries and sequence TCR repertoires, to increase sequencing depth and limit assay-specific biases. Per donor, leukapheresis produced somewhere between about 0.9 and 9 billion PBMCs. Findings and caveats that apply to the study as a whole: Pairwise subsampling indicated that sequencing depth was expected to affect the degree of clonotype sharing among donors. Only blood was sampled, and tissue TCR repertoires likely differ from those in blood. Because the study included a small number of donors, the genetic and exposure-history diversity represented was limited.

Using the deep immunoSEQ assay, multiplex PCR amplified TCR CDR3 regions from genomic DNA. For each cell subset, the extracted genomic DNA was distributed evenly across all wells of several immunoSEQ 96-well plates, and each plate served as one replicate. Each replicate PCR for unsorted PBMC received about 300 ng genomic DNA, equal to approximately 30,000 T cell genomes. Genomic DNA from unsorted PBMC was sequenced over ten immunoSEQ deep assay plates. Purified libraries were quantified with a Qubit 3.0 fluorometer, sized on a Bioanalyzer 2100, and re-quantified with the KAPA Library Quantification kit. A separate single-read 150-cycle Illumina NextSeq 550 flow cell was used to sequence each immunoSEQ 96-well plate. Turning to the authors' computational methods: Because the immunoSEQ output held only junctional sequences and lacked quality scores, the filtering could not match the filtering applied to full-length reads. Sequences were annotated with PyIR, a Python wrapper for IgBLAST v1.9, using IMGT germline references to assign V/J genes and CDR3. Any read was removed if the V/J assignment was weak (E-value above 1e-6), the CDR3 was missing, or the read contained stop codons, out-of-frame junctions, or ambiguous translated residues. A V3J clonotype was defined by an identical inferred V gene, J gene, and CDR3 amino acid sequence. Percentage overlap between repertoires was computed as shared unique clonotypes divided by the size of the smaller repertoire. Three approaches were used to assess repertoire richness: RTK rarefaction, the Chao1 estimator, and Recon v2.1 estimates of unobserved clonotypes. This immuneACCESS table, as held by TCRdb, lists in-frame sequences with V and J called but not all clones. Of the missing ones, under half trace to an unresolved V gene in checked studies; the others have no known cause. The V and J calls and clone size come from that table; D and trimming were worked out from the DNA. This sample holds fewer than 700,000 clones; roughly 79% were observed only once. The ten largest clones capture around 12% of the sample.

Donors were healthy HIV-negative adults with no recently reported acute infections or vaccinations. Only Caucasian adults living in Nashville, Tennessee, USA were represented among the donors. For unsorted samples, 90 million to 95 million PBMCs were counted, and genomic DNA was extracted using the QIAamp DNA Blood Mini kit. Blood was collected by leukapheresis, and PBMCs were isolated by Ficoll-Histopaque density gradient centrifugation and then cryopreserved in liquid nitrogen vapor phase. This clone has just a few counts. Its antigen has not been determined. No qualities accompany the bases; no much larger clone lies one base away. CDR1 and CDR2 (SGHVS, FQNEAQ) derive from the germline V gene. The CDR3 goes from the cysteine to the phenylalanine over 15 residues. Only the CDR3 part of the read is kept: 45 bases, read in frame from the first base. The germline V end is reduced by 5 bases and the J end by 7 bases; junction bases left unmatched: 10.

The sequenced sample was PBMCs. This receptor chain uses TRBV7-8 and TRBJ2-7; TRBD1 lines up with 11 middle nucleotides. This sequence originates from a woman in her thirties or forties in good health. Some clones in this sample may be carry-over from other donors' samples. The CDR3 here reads CASSQRTGGRGEQYF. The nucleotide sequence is TGTGCCAGCAGCCAAAGGACAGGGGGCAGGGGTGAGCAGTACTTC.